This is a list of T cell receptor beta chains from one sample in a study of T cell responses to AZD1222 COVID-19 vaccine. Method: immunoSEQ multiplex PCR; TCRdb's copy keeps in-frame clones and lacks some. The sample carries 150,000 or so clones, about 91% recorded once. Sample: peripheral blood, taken on day 0 of MenACWY control vaccination. These receptors all come from an adult in good health. Both conserved end residues are part of each CDR3. The D gene is left open where the match is weak. Clone size, where shown, is once, few, many, or a class for clones that have expanded.

v_call	j_call	d_call	clone_size	cdr3_aa	cdr3_nt
TRBV3-1/TRBV3-2	TRBJ1-5	.	.	CASSQVDRSKQPQHF	TGTGCCAGCAGCCAAGTAGACAGGTCCAAACAGCCCCAGCATTTT
TRBV11-3	TRBJ2-7	.	.	CASSLSRQTDYEQYF	TGTGCCAGCAGCTTGAGCAGGCAGACAGATTACGAGCAGTACTTC
TRBV18	TRBJ1-2	.	.	CASSLNRIDPGDGYTF	TGTGCCAGCTCCCTAAATAGGATCGACCCAGGGGATGGCTACACCTTC
TRBV4-1	TRBJ2-1	.	.	CASSRQRDPSYNEQFF	TGCGCCAGCAGCCGTCAGAGGGACCCCTCCTACAATGAGCAGTTCTTC
TRBV6-6	TRBJ2-3	.	few	CASTLGGTQYF	TGTGCCAGCACGCTGGGGGGTACGCAGTATTTT
TRBV7-2	TRBJ2-2	.	.	CASSLEGGTGELFF	TGTGCCAGCAGCTTAGAGGGTGGTACGGGGGAGCTGTTTTTT
TRBV3-1/TRBV3-2	TRBJ2-5	TRBD2	.	CASSRRGLAGFQETQYF	TGTGCCAGCAGTCGGAGGGGACTAGCGGGATTTCAAGAGACCCAGTACTTC
TRBV6-2/TRBV6-3	TRBJ2-7	.	.	CASSYSMSYYEQYF	TGTGCCAGCAGTTACTCGATGTCGTACTACGAGCAGTACTTC
TRBV10-3	TRBJ1-1	TRBD1	once	CAISGTGGVLNTEAFF	TGTGCCATCAGTGGAACAGGGGGTGTGCTGAACACTGAAGCTTTCTTT
TRBV4-3	TRBJ1-2	TRBD1	.	CASSPGQGAGGYTF	TGCGCCAGCAGCCCGGGACAGGGGGCAGGTGGCTACACCTTC
TRBV30	TRBJ2-1	.	.	CAWSVLVSSLQDGNEQFF	TGTGCCTGGAGTGTCCTCGTCAGTAGCTTGCAAGACGGCAATGAGCAGTTCTTC
TRBV12-5	TRBJ2-1	.	once	CASGLVVGPNPLYEQFF	TGTGCTAGTGGTTTGGTAGTCGGGCCAAACCCCTTATATGAGCAGTTCTTC
TRBV5-1	TRBJ2-1	.	once	CASSLAVTAQNEQFF	TGCGCCAGCAGCTTGGCCGTGACAGCCCAGAATGAGCAGTTCTTC
TRBV6-4	TRBJ2-1	.	.	CASSEGHPSNEQFF	TGTGCCAGCAGCGAGGGACACCCCTCCAATGAGCAGTTCTTC
TRBV2	TRBJ2-7	.	.	CASSEGTGSGQYF	TGTGCCAGCAGTGAGGGCACCGGGTCCGGGCAGTACTTC
TRBV5-5	TRBJ2-2	.	.	CASSPTSWGAFGELFF	TGTGCCAGCAGCCCCACTAGCTGGGGTGCCTTCGGGGAGCTGTTTTTT
TRBV6-5	TRBJ2-7	.	.	CASRPEGGSGEQYF	TGTGCCAGCAGGCCCGAGGGGGGATCTGGAGAGCAGTACTTC
TRBV6-6	TRBJ2-2	TRBD1	.	CASSPQPPGQGLTGELFF	TGTGCCAGCAGTCCGCAGCCCCCGGGACAGGGACTCACCGGGGAGCTGTTTTTT
TRBV9	TRBJ1-4	TRBD1	.	CASSVAGTGGEKLFF	TGTGCCAGCAGCGTCGCCGGGACAGGGGGCGAAAAACTGTTTTTT
TRBV28	TRBJ1-3	.	.	CASSSRQPPTIYF	TGTGCCAGCAGTTCTCGACAGCCTCCCACCATATATTTT
TRBV14	TRBJ2-7	TRBD2	once	CASRLAGGPSEQYF	TGTGCCAGCAGGCTAGCGGGAGGGCCTTCCGAGCAGTACTTC
TRBV7-9	TRBJ1-2	.	.	CASSFTNYGYTF	TGTGCCAGCAGCTTCACTAACTATGGCTACACCTTC
TRBV2	TRBJ2-1	.	.	CASRDAPFTGSFF	TGTGCCAGCAGAGACGCTCCTTTTACCGGATCGTTCTTC
TRBV30	TRBJ1-1	.	.	CAWTISTNTEAFF	TGTGCCTGGACTATTTCCACTAACACTGAAGCTTTCTTT
TRBV5-6	TRBJ1-5	TRBD1	.	CASRDRNDNQPQHF	TGTGCCAGCAGGGACAGGAATGATAATCAGCCCCAGCATTTT
TRBV15	TRBJ2-1	TRBD2	.	CATSRDSSGYNEQFF	TGTGCCACCAGCAGAGATTCTAGCGGCTACAATGAGCAGTTCTTC
TRBV7-3	TRBJ1-6	.	.	CASSLKGTNSPLHF	TGTGCCAGCAGCTTAAAAGGGACAAATTCACCCCTCCACTTT